These 8 T cell receptor beta chains share one sample of origin, sequenced in a study of early T cells in non-severe SARS-CoV-2 infection. TCRdb reprocessed the 5' RACE reads via MiXCR and lists one record per CDR3 protein. The sample holds about 35,000 distinct CDR3 sequences, 5% to 5.5% seen once. Material: whole blood, obtained at baseline. The receptors originated from an adult who was a healthcare worker with PCR-confirmed SARS-CoV-2 infection or an uninfected control (not recorded which).

In its sample, this clonotype was seen many times. The J gene is TRBJ2-5, the V gene TRBV6-5; 12 bases map to TRBD2. The CDR3 runs 18 residues. Germline V gene data show CDR1 as MNHEY and CDR2 as SVGAGI. The ends lost 0 bases at V and 1 base at J; junction bases unmatched: 6. CDR3: CASSYSPRLAGAQETQYF. CDR3 coding DNA: TGTGCCAGCAGTTACTCACCCCGACTAGCGGGAGCCCAAGAGACCCAGTACTTC.

At least ten counts were recorded for this clonotype. The chain has TRBV11-2 and TRBJ2-7; 10 nucleotides agree with TRBD2. The junction had 13 bases not matched to a gene; V was cut back by 5 bases and J by 3 bases. Looked up from germline, CDR1 is SGHAT and CDR2 is FQNNGV. The CDR3 is 17 amino acids. The CDR3 here is CASSPGRGLAENYEQYV. The CDR3 DNA sequence: TGTGCCAGCAGCCCAGGCCGAGGACTAGCGGAAAACTACGAGCAGTACGTC.

This clonotype was counted many times. The chain employs TRBV5-4 and TRBJ2-2, with a possible D match to TRBD2 (6 bases). V gave up 3 bases and J gave up 7 bases, with 7 bases separating them. Germline V gene sequence: CDR1 SGHNT, CDR2 YYREEE (reference sequence). CDR3 length equals 12 residues. As DNA, the CDR3 is TGTGCCAGCAGCTGGGGGGTCGGGGAGCTGTTTTTT. This translates into CASSWGVGELFF.

This clonotype was seen repeatedly, ten times or more. This chain joins TRBV11-3 and TRBJ2-7, with a possible D match to TRBD2 (6 bases). The CDR3 is 14 amino acids. Looked up from germline, CDR1 is SGHNT and CDR2 is YENEEA. The V end was cut by 1 base, the J end by 3 bases, with 10 bases between. The CDR3 loop is CASSLAGGVYEQYV. Written as DNA, the CDR3 is TGTGCCAGCAGCTTAGCGGGCGGGGTCTACGAGCAGTACGTC.

This clonotype was detected ten times or more. V is TRBV7-9 and J is TRBJ2-5; 14 bases fit TRBD2. CDR3 length: 16 amino acids. In germline, CDR1 is SEHNR, CDR2 FQNEAQ (reference sequence). V was pared by 4 bases and J by 5 bases, with 6 bases of the junction left unmatched. Here the CDR3 DNA reads TGTGCCAGCAGCTGGGGACTAGCGGGAGTTCTGGAGACCCAGTACTTC. Translation: CASSWGLAGVLETQYF.

This clonotype was observed at least ten times. V and J are TRBV28 and TRBJ1-5; no clear D gene. The CDR3 loop spans 16 amino acids. Germline CDR1 MDHEN, CDR2 SYDVKM. The ends were cut back, 2 bases at V and 0 bases at J, with 11 bases in the middle. CDR3 protein: CASSLGEYYSNQPQHF. CDR3 in DNA: TGTGCCAGCAGTTTAGGGGAGTATTATAGCAATCAGCCCCAGCATTTT. The full variable domain, with the rest looked up from reference TRBV28 and TRBJ1-5, is DVKVTQSSRYLVKRTGEKVFLECVQDMDHENMFWYRQDPGLGLRLIYFSYDVKMKEKGDIPEGYSVSREKKERFSLILESASTNQTSMYLCASSLGEYYSNQPQHFGDGTRLSIL.

This clonotype was seen repeatedly, ten times or more. The rearrangement uses TRBV2 and TRBJ1-5; D is unresolved. With 3 bases removed from V and 4 bases from J, the gap between germline ends came to 10 bases. The CDR3 has 14 amino acids. The germline V gene encodes CDR1 SNHLY and CDR2 FYNNEI. The CDR3 DNA reads TGTGCCAGCAGTGAGCTATTGGGAAATCAGCCCCAGCATTTT. This translates into CASSELLGNQPQHF.

In its sample, this clonotype was seen many times. This chain connects TRBV6-1 to TRBJ2-3; D is perhaps TRBD2 (5 bases). CDR3 length: 14 residues. The germline CDR1 and CDR2 sequences are MNHNS and SASEGT. V was clipped by 5 bases and J by 2 bases, with 11 bases between them. This CDR3 is CASSIAGNTDTQYF. DNA of the CDR3: TGTGCCAGCAGTATAGCCGGGAACACAGATACGCAGTATTTT.